These 32 T cell receptor beta chains were sequenced from one sample in a study of CD8 T cells in ankylosing spondylitis. Via MiXCR, TCRdb re-called the 5' RACE reads, giving one row per CDR3 protein. The sample has just over 300,000 distinct CDR3 sequences, around 20% seen once. What was sequenced was blood, either unsorted or a sorted T cell fraction (not recorded which). The receptor source for this set is a female donor with ankylosing spondylitis or in good health (not recorded which).

This clonotype showed up just a few times. The gene calls are TRBV20-1 and TRBJ2-3; 8 bases are shared with TRBD2. The germline CDR1 and CDR2 sequences are DFQATT and SNEGSKA (reference sequence). CDR3 length: 15 amino acids. J lost 6 bases, V lost 2 bases, and 10 bases had no gene match. This CDR3 reads CSARYPGGARDTQYF. The CDR3, as DNA: TGCAGTGCTAGATACCCGGGAGGGGCCCGTGATACGCAGTATTTT.

This clonotype appeared a few times. V is TRBV11-2 and J is TRBJ2-1, with 16 bases aligning to TRBD2. Per germline, CDR1 SGHAT and CDR2 FQNNGV. The CDR3 is 18 amino acids. The V and J ends lost 6 bases and 7 bases, in that order; junction bases with no gene match: 12. For the CDR3, the DNA is TGTGCCAGCAGGCCCGGGACTAGCGGGAGGGCCGGGATAAATGAGCAGTTCTTC. Translating gives CASRPGTSGRAGINEQFF. Variable domain in full (rest from reference TRBV11-2 and TRBJ2-1): EAGVAQSPRYKIIEKRQSVAFWCNPISGHATLYWYQQILGQGPKLLIQFQNNGVVDDSQLPKDRFSAERLKGVDSTLKIQPAKLEDSAVYLCASRPGTSGRAGINEQFFGPGTRLTVL.

This sequence joins TRBV20-1 and TRBJ2-3; 12 bases align to TRBD2. This CDR3 spans 16 amino acids. V dropped 7 bases and J dropped 2; count of bases not matched to a gene: 10. Germline V gene lookup returns CDR1 DFQATT and CDR2 SNEGSKA (reference sequence). The CDR3 loop is CSGDRRTSGATDTQYF. The CDR3 DNA reads TGCAGTGGGGACAGGCGGACTAGCGGGGCCACAGATACGCAGTATTTT.

The genes are TRBV3-1 and TRBJ2-3; D may match TRBD1 or TRBD2 (6 bases each). CDR1 is LGHDT, CDR2 YNNKEL, per germline (reference sequence). The length of the CDR3 is 17 residues. Trimming removed 1 base from V and 2 bases from J, with 16 bases in between. CDR3 in DNA: TGTGCCAGCAGCCAAGTTTCAGGGGACTTCAACACAGATACGCAGTATTTT. This translates into CASSQVSGDFNTDTQYF.

This clonotype was recorded a few times. CDR3 loop: CASETGTSGYNEQFF. In nucleotides, the CDR3 is TGTGCCAGCGAAACCGGGACTAGCGGATACAATGAGCAGTTCTTC. This sequence joins TRBV12-3 or TRBV12-4 and TRBJ2-1; 11 bases map to TRBD2. V shed 8 bases and J 4 bases; nucleotides not matched to a gene: 7. The CDR3 length is 15 residues.

This clonotype was seen a handful of times. The J gene is TRBJ1-2, the V gene TRBV6-1; D gene unclear. Germline values: CDR1 MNHNS, CDR2 SASEGT. The CDR3 is 14 residues long. V shed 6 bases and J shed 6 bases, with 17 bases lying between them. The CDR3: CASSRSREWNGYTF. The CDR3 DNA is TGTGCCAGCAGCCGCTCCAGAGAATGGAATGGCTACACCTTC.

This clonotype was counted a few times. The genes are TRBV20-1 and TRBJ2-7; no definite D call. CDR1 is DFQATT, CDR2 SNEGSKA, per germline (reference sequence). V dropped 3 bases and J dropped 4 bases, with 19 bases sitting between them. This CDR3 comprises 15 residues. CDR3 protein: CSASLQRLVNYEQYF. The CDR3 nucleotides are TGCAGTGCTAGTTTGCAGCGTCTGGTTAATTACGAGCAGTACTTC.

This clonotype occurred a few times. The genes are TRBV28 and TRBJ2-7; D is perhaps TRBD1 (5 bases). The germline gives CDR1 MDHEN, CDR2 SYDVKM. The CDR3 length is 14 residues. Trimming stripped 7 bases from V and 0 bases from J, with 13 bases between. The CDR3 sequence is CASTQGDSSYEQYF. The CDR3 nucleotides are TGTGCCAGCACCCAGGGCGACAGCTCCTACGAGCAGTACTTC.

This clonotype turned up a few times. The chain carries TRBV9 and TRBJ2-1; D is unclear. This CDR3 has 14 residues. Trimming cost V 3 bases and J 4 bases, with 11 bases left between them. Germline values: CDR1 SGDLS, CDR2 YYNGEE. The CDR3 sequence: CASSAAGRYNEQFF. CDR3 nucleotides: TGTGCCAGCAGCGCAGCCGGACGTTACAATGAGCAGTTCTTC.

There are a few counts of this clonotype. J is TRBJ1-5 and V is TRBV20-1; D not resolved. CDR3 length: 17 residues. Deletions cut 0 bases from V and 4 bases from J, with 19 bases between. Germline CDR1 reads DFQATT; CDR2 reads SNEGSKA (reference sequence). The CDR3 DNA sequence: TGCAGTGCTAGAGACTGGAAATCGGAAAAATCAAATCAGCCCCAGCATTTT. Protein product: CSARDWKSEKSNQPQHF.

This clonotype was observed a handful of times. The J gene is TRBJ2-3, the V gene TRBV5-4; no reliable D call. The CDR3 extends over 14 amino acids. V was pared by 5 bases and J by 5 bases, with 15 bases between. Germline V gene sequence: CDR1 SGHNT, CDR2 YYREEE (reference sequence). The CDR3 nucleotides are TGTGCCAGCAGTCCGCCGGGCGGCAGAGATACGCAGTATTTT. Translation: CASSPPGGRDTQYF.

Ten or more counts support this clonotype. J is TRBJ2-7 and V is TRBV6-1; 9 nucleotides align to TRBD1. Germline V gives CDR1 MNHNS, CDR2 SASEGT. The CDR3 sequence is 16 residues long. V was pared by 6 bases and J by 0 bases, with 9 bases of the junction left unmatched. The CDR3 DNA reads as TGTGCCAGCAGGGATCCGGGACAGGGAGCCTCCTACGAGCAGTACTTC. Its protein product is CASRDPGQGASYEQYF.

This clonotype was counted many times. The chain combines TRBV29-1 with TRBJ1-2, with a tentative D call TRBD1 (5 bases). V lost 0 bases and J lost 4, with 9 bases in between. Germline CDR1 and CDR2: SQVTM and ANQGSEA. This CDR3 has 13 residues. The CDR3 bases are TGCAGCGTTGAAGAAAGGGGTGGCTATGGCTACACCTTC. This translates into CSVEERGGYGYTF.

The V gene is TRBV29-1, the J gene TRBJ2-2; 7 nucleotides match TRBD2. This CDR3 contains 14 residues. Germline V gene sequence: CDR1 SQVTM, CDR2 ANQGSEA. Unmatched junction bases numbered 6, after V lost 4 bases and J lost 4 bases. CDR3 sequence: CSVGRRGSTGELFF. Here the CDR3 DNA reads TGCAGCGTTGGTCGGCGGGGGTCCACCGGGGAGCTGTTTTTT.

The chain couples TRBV29-1 to TRBJ2-4, with D hard to call. The CDR3 runs to 16 residues. V dropped 1 base and J dropped 0 bases, with 13 bases sitting between them. Germline V gives CDR1 SQVTM, CDR2 ANQGSEA. The CDR3: CSVEVLYSLAKNIQYF. In DNA, the CDR3 is TGCAGCGTTGAAGTTCTTTACAGTCTAGCCAAAAACATTCAGTACTTC.

The chain recombines TRBV7-9 with TRBJ1-6; 9 nucleotides agree with TRBD1. Germline CDR1 reads SEHNR; CDR2 reads FQNEAQ (reference sequence). V dropped 3 bases and J dropped 10; count of bases not matched to a gene: 7. The CDR3 is 15 residues long. CDR3 in amino acids: CASSLGQGFYSPLHF. For the CDR3, the DNA is TGTGCCAGCAGCTTGGGACAGGGATTTTACTCACCCCTCCACTTT.

This clonotype was found a few times. The chain recombines TRBV7-9 with TRBJ2-7; tentative D call: TRBD1 (6 bases). The CDR3 runs 16 residues. The V gene lost 5 bases and the J gene lost 2 bases, with 19 bases spanning the gap. CDR1 is SEHNR and CDR2 is FQNEAQ in the germline V gene (reference sequence). CDR3 residues: CASSPRQAERPYEQYF. The CDR3, as DNA: TGTGCCAGCAGCCCCCGACAGGCTGAAAGACCCTACGAGCAGTACTTC. The variable domain in full, completed from reference TRBV7-9 and TRBJ2-7, reads DTGVSQNPRHKITKRGQNVTFRCDPISEHNRLYWYRQTLGQGPEFLTYFQNEAQLEKSRLLSDRFSAERPKGSFSTLEIQRTEQGDSAMYLCASSPRQAERPYEQYFGPGTRLTVT.

This clonotype has at least ten counts. This chain links TRBV6-5 with TRBJ2-1; 9 bases map to TRBD2. V shed 2 bases and J 9 bases; nucleotides not matched to a gene: 5. There are 14 residues in the CDR3. CDR1 and CDR2 from the germline V gene are MNHEY and SVGAGI. CDR3 in amino acids: CASSYRGRAGEQFF. For the CDR3, the DNA is TGTGCCAGCAGTTACCGCGGGAGGGCCGGTGAGCAGTTCTTC.

V is TRBV27 and J is TRBJ2-2; D is unresolved. The CDR3 has 13 amino acids. Germline assignment: CDR1 MNHEY and CDR2 SMNVEV (reference sequence). The V end lost 5 bases, the J end lost 3 bases, and 7 bases lay between the germline ends. In DNA, the CDR3 is TGTGCCAGCAGTCCCTTCTACACCGGGGAGCTGTTTTTT. It codes for CASSPFYTGELFF.

DNA of the CDR3: TGTGCCAGCAGTTACCAAGCGGGGATCGGTACGCAGTATTTT. This gives the protein CASSYQAGIGTQYF. This chain connects TRBV6-5 to TRBJ2-3; 7 bases line up with TRBD2. V was pared by 2 bases and J by 8 bases, with 7 bases of the junction left unmatched. The CDR3 totals 14 residues. The germline gives CDR1 MNHEY, CDR2 SVGAGI.

The rearrangement links TRBV7-2 to TRBJ2-1; D might be TRBD2 (6 bases). The CDR3 is made up of 16 amino acids. V lost 0 bases and J lost 2, with 11 bases in between. CDR1 is SGHTA, CDR2 FQGNSA, per germline. The CDR3 region is CASSLAGGATYNEQFF. CDR3 bases: TGTGCCAGCAGCTTAGCGGGCGGGGCCACCTACAATGAGCAGTTCTTC.

This clonotype was observed many times. The rearrangement joins TRBV24-1 to TRBJ2-3; D is possibly TRBD2 (6 bases). Germline loops: CDR1 KGHDR, CDR2 SFDVKD. V was pared by 9 bases and J by 7 bases, with 13 bases between. CDR3 size: 12 residues. The CDR3 sequence: CATRDFLNTQYF. CDR3 coding DNA: TGTGCCACCCGGGACTTTCTAAATACGCAGTATTTT.

Here the CDR3 reads CASNHALRGNNEQFF. DNA of the CDR3: TGTGCCAGCAACCATGCGCTTAGGGGGAACAATGAGCAGTTCTTC. The chain is built from TRBV7-9 and TRBJ2-1, with a possible D match to TRBD1 (6 bases). This CDR3 spans 15 amino acids. Germline values: CDR1 SEHNR, CDR2 FQNEAQ (reference sequence). V lost 7 bases to trimming and J lost 5 bases, with 18 bases between them.

This clonotype has only a few counts. The chain carries TRBV20-1 and TRBJ2-7, with TRBD1 as a possible D gene (6 bases). Per the germline V gene, CDR1 is DFQATT and CDR2 is SNEGSKA (reference sequence). The germline V and J ends were trimmed by 6 bases and 7 bases, with 22 bases remaining between them. The CDR3 extends over 14 amino acids. The CDR3: CSAHHRAPPREQYF. The CDR3, as DNA: TGCAGTGCACACCACAGGGCCCCACCTAGGGAGCAGTACTTC.

This clonotype was detected many times. This chain joins TRBV7-9 and TRBJ2-1, with 10 bases aligning to TRBD1. In germline, CDR1 is SEHNR, CDR2 FQNEAQ (reference sequence). The J segment lost 6 bases and the V segment lost 5 bases, leaving 7 bases of the junction unmatched. The CDR3 loop spans 15 amino acids. As DNA, the CDR3 is TGTGCCAGCAGCCCCGGGACAGGGGCTTTCAATGAGCAGTTCTTC. It translates to CASSPGTGAFNEQFF.

The chain combines TRBV19 with TRBJ2-4, with 7 bases identical to TRBD1. Germline values: CDR1 LNHDA, CDR2 SQIVND (reference sequence). With 8 bases clipped from V and 1 base from J, the junction kept 5 bases outside the gene matches. The CDR3 covers 14 residues. The CDR3 coding sequence is TGTGCCAGTCGGGACAGCTCCGCCAAAAACATTCAGTACTTC. Translated, it gives CASRDSSAKNIQYF.

The rearrangement joins TRBV9 to TRBJ2-3, with TRBD1 identical over 9 bases. Trimming removed 4 bases from V and 3 bases from J; junction bases left unmatched: 6. This CDR3 comprises 15 residues. Germline lookup yields CDR1 SGDLS and CDR2 YYNGEE. The DNA for the CDR3 is TGTGCCAGCAGCCCAAGGGACAGGGTGACAGATACGCAGTATTTT. Translating gives CASSPRDRVTDTQYF.

There are a few counts of this clonotype. The chain has TRBV30 and TRBJ2-5; a weak D match, TRBD2 (5 bases). This CDR3 spans 14 amino acids. With 5 bases removed from V and 2 bases from J, the gap between germline ends came to 15 bases. In germline, CDR1 is GTSNPN, CDR2 SVGIG (reference sequence). In nucleotides, the CDR3 is TGTGCCTGGGGACGTTTGCGCGGGCAAGAGACCCAGTACTTC. It translates to CAWGRLRGQETQYF.

The DNA for the CDR3 is TGCGCCAGCTCTCCCCCAGGGGGGGGCCGAGATACGCAGTATTTT. Amino acids: CASSPPGGGRDTQYF. The chain combines TRBV5-1 with TRBJ2-3; D is possibly TRBD1 or TRBD2 (7 bases each). The length of the CDR3 is 15 residues. V was pared by 7 bases and J by 5 bases, with 20 bases between. The germline gives CDR1 SGHRS, CDR2 YFSETQ.

CDR3 sequence (DNA): TGCGCCAGCAGCTTCTGGGCGGGGGAGAGCTCCAATGAGCAGTTCTTC. Protein product: CASSFWAGESSNEQFF. The chain recombines TRBV5-1 with TRBJ2-1, with 7 bases matching TRBD2. This CDR3 comprises 16 residues. Germline CDR1 and CDR2: SGHRS and YFSETQ. With 2 bases clipped from V and 6 bases from J, the junction kept 11 bases outside the gene matches.

This clonotype showed up just a few times. The chain uses TRBV6-1 and TRBJ2-7, with 7 bases fitting TRBD1. This CDR3 contains 14 residues. Germline V gives CDR1 MNHNS, CDR2 SASEGT. V was clipped by 4 bases and J by 2 bases; unmatched bases: 5. CDR3 in DNA: TGTGCCAGCAGTGTCGACAGGGTAACCTACGAGCAGTACTTC. Amino acid sequence: CASSVDRVTYEQYF.

The chain uses TRBV5-1 and TRBJ2-1; D might be TRBD2 (5 bases). The germline V and J ends were trimmed by 0 bases and 5 bases, with 12 bases remaining between them. There are 15 residues in the CDR3. CDR1 is SGHRS, CDR2 YFSETQ, per germline. The CDR3 spells CASSLVPSSDNEQFF. CDR3 DNA: TGCGCCAGCAGCTTGGTGCCTAGCTCAGACAATGAGCAGTTCTTC.